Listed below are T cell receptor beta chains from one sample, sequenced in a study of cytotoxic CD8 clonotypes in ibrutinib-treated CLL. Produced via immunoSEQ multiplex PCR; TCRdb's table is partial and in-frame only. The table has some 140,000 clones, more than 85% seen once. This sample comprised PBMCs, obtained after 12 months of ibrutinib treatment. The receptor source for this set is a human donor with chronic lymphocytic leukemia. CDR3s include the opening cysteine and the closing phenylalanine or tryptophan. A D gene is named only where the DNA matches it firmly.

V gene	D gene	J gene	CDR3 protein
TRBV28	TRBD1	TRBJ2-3	CASSPSGQVWDTQYF
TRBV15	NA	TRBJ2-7	CATSRDSTSPFRYEQYF
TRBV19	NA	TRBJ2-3	CASTLGPYQTDTQYF
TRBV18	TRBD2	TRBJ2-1	CASSPGRADEQFF
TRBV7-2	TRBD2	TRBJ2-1	CASSLARASGEQFF
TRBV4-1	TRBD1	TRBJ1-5	CASSSHRGENSNQPQHF
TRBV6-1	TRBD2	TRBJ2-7	CASSLAGGPYEQYF
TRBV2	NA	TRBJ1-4	CASSEPYATNEKLFF
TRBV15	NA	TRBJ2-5	CATSRDERGQTQYF
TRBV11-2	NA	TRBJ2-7	CASSLGPKEQYF
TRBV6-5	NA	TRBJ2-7	CASSRSPLNEQYF
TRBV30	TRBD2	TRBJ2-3	CAWQTSGSPDTQYF
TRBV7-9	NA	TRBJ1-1	CASSSMNTEAFF
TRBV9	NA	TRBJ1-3	CASSVLGTGNTIYF
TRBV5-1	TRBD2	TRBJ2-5	CASSIAGTSGETQYF
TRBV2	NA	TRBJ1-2	CASSAGHANYGYTF
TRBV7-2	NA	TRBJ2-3	CASRIYTDTQYF
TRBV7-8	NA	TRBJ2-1	CASSPPRDNEQFF
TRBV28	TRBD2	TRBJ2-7	CASRATLAGAVDEQYF
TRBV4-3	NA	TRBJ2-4	CASSQDFDPKNIQYF
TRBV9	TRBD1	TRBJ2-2	CASSPRLPGQGSNTGELFF
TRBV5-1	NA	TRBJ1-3	CASSLSISGNTIYF
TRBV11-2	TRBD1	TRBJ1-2	CASSAGTAYGYTF
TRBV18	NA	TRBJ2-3	CASSPMTDTQYF
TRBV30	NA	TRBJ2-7	CAWSSAYEQYF
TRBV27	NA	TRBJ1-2	CASSPRRTHYGYTF
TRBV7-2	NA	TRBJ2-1	CASSLAGGASYNEQFF
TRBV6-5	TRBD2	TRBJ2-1	CASSRGTSGSNEQFF
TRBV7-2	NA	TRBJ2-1	CASSLAGLHEQFF
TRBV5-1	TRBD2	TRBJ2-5	CASTGFTSGRGETQYF
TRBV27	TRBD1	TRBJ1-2	CASRQTGANYGYTF
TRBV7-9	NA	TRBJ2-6	CASSARGARASSGANVLTF
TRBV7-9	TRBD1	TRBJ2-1	CASILYPGQPYNEQFF
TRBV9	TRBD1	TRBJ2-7	CASSSDRVGTYEQYF
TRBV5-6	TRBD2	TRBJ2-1	CASSLLSGGISYNEQFF
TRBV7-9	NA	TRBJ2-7	CASSWVAGEQYF
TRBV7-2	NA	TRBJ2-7	CASSLIGALASEQYF
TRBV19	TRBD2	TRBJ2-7	CASSRRAGEWNEQYF
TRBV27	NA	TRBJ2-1	CASSRLEDNNEQFF
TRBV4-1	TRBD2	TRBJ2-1	CASSQVLNWEGRYEQFF
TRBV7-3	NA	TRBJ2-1	CASSLLFGAGNEQFF
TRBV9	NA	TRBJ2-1	CASGGLGVGSNEQFF